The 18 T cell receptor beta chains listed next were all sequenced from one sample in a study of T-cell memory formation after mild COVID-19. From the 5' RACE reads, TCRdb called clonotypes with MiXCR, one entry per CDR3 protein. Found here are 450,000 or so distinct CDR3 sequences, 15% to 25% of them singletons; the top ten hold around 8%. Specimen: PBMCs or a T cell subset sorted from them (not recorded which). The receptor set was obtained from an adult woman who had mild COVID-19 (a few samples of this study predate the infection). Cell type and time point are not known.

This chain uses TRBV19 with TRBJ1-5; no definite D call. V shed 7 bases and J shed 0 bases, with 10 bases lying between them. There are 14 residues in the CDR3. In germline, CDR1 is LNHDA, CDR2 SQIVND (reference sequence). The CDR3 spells CASTVEYSNQPQHF. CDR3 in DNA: TGTGCCAGTACGGTGGAATATAGCAATCAGCCCCAGCATTTT.

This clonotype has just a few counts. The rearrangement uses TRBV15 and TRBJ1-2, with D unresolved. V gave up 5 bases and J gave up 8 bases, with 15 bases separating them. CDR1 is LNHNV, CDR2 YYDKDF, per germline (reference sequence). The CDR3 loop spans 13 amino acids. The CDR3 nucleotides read TGTGCCACCAGCCCCCGAGGTTCGGGAGGCTACACCTTC. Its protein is CATSPRGSGGYTF.

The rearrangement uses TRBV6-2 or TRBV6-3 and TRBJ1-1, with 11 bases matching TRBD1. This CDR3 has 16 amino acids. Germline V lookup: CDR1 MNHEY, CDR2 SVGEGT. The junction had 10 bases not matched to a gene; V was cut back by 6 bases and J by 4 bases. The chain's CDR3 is CASSEDRGLGVTEAFF. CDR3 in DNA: TGTGCCAGCAGCGAGGACAGGGGGCTGGGTGTCACTGAAGCTTTCTTT.

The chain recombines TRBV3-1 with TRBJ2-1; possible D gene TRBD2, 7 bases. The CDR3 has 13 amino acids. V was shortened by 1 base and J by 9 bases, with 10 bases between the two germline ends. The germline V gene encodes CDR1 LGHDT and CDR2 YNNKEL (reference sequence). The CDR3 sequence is CASSQAAGAEQFF. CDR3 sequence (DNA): TGTGCCAGCAGCCAAGCGGCGGGGGCTGAGCAGTTCTTC.

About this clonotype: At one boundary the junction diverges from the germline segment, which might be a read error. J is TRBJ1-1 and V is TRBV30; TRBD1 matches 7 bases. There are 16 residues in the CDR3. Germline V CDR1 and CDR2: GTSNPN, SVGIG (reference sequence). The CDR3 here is CAWSLRQGDMKTEAFF. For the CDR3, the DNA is TGTGCCTGGAGTCTTAGACAGGGAGATATGAAAACTGAAGCTTTCTTT.

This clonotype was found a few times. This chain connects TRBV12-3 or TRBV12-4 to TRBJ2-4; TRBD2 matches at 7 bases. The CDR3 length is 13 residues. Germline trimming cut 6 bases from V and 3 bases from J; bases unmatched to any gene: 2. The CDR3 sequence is CASRPSGKNIQYF. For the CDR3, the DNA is TGTGCCAGCAGACCTAGCGGCAAAAACATTCAGTACTTC.

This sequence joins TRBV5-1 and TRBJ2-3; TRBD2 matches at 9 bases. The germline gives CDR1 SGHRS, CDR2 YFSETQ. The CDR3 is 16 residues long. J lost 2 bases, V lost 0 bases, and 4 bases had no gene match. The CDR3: CASSLGLAVNTDTQYF. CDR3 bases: TGCGCCAGCAGCTTGGGACTAGCGGTAAACACAGATACGCAGTATTTT. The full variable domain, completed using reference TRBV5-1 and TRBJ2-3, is KAGVTQTPRYLIKTRGQQVTLSCSPISGHRSVSWYQQTPGQGLQFLFEYFSETQRNKGNFPGRFSGRQFSNSRSEMNVSTLELGDSALYLCASSLGLAVNTDTQYFGPGTRLTVL.

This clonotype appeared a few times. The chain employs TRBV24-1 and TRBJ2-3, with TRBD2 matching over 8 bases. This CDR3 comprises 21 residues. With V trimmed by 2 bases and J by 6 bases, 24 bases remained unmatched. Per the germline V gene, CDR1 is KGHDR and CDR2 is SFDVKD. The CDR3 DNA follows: TGTGCCACCAGTGATTCCTCGCGGGAGCGGGAGAGGAGTAAGGTGTCTGATACGCAGTATTTT. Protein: CATSDSSRERERSKVSDTQYF.

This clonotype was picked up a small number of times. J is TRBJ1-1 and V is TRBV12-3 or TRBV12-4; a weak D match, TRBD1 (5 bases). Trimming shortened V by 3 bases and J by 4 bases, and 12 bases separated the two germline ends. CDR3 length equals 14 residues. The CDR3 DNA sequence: TGTGCCAGCAGTTTTACTTCGGGGGGCACTGAAGCTTTCTTT. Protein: CASSFTSGGTEAFF.

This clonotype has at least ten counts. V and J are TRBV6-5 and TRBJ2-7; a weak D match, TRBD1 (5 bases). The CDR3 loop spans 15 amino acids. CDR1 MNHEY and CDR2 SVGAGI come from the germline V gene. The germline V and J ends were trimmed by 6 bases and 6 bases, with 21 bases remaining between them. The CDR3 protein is CASSKGRQGPREQYF. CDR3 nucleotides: TGTGCCAGCAGCAAGGGAAGGCAGGGCCCCCGCGAGCAGTACTTC.

The CDR3 DNA sequence: TGCAGTGCTCCACAACGGGGAACAGGGACCCAGTACTTC. Amino acid sequence: CSAPQRGTGTQYF. The chain carries TRBV20-1 and TRBJ2-5; D possibly matches TRBD1 or TRBD2 (5 bases each). Trimming took off 5 bases at V and 7 bases at J, with 17 bases between the two ends. The CDR3 runs to 13 residues. CDR1 and CDR2 (germline): DFQATT, SNEGSKA (reference sequence).

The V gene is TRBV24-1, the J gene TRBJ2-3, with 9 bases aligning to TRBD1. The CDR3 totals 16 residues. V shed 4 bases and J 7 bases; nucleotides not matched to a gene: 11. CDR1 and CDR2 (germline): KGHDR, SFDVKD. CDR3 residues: CATSEGTTGGLNTQYF. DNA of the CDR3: TGTGCCACCAGTGAAGGGACAACAGGGGGCTTGAATACGCAGTATTTT.

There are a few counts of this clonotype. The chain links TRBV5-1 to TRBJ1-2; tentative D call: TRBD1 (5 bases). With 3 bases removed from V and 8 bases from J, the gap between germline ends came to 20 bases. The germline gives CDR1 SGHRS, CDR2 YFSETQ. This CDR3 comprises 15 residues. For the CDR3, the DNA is TGCGCCAGCAGCTCCCTGCCAGGGCAATACCCCGGCTACACCTTC. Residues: CASSSLPGQYPGYTF.

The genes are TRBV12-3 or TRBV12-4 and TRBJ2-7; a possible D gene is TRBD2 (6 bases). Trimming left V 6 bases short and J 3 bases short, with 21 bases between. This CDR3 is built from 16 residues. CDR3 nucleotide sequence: TGTGCCAGCAGCCCGGGACTTTCCGACTACTACTACGAGCAGTACTTC. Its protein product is CASSPGLSDYYYEQYF.

This CDR3 is CASSRDRETLHF. For the CDR3, the DNA is TGTGCCAGCAGCCGGGACAGGGAGACCCTCCACTTT. The rearrangement joins TRBV7-2 to TRBJ1-6, with 9 bases aligning to TRBD1. Germline V CDR1 and CDR2: SGHTA, FQGNSA. This CDR3 is 12 amino acids long. The V segment lost 5 bases and the J segment 14 bases; nucleotides outside the gene matches: 4.

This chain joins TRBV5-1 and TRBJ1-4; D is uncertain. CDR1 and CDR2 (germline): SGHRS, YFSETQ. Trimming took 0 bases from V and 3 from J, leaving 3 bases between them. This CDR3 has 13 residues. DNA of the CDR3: TGCGCCAGCAGCTTGGAATCTAATGAAAAACTGTTTTTT. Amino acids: CASSLESNEKLFF. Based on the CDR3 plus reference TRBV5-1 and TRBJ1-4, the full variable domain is KAGVTQTPRYLIKTRGQQVTLSCSPISGHRSVSWYQQTPGQGLQFLFEYFSETQRNKGNFPGRFSGRQFSNSRSEMNVSTLELGDSALYLCASSLESNEKLFFGSGTQLSVL.

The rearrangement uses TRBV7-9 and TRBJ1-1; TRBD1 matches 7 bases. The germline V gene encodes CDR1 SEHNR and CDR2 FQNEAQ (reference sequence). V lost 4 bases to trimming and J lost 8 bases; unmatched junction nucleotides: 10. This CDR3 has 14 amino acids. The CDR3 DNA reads TGTGCCAGCAGCTCAAGCGACAGGGCTACGGAAGCTTTCTTT. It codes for CASSSSDRATEAFF.

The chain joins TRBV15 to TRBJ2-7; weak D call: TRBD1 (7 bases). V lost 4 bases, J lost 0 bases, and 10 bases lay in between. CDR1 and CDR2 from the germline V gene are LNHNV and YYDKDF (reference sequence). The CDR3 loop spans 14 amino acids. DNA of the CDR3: TGTGCCACCAGCACGGGGGACAGCTCCTACGAGCAGTACTTC. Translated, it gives CATSTGDSSYEQYF.